What follows are 10 T cell receptor beta chains derived from one specimen sequenced in a study of response to subunit inactivated influenza vaccine. TCRdb called the RT-PCR reads again in MiXCR, with one record for every CDR3 protein. Of approximately 530,000 distinct CDR3 sequences listed, 6% to 9% are singletons. Sequenced here: PBMCs from blood, sampled about 23 months after vaccination. The receptors shown here come from a man between 45 and 75 years old who received an inactivated influenza vaccine.

This clonotype has more than one count but fewer than ten. This chain connects TRBV4-1 to TRBJ2-6; possibly TRBD2 for D (6 bases). From germline, CDR1 is MGHRA and CDR2 YSYEKL. CDR3 length equals 19 residues. Trimming stripped 4 bases from V and 0 bases from J, with 19 bases between. Here the CDR3 DNA reads TGCGCCAGCAGCCGAGCCCCTAGCGTGGGAAACTCTGGGGCCAACGTCCTGACTTTC. Amino acids: CASSRAPSVGNSGANVLTF.

This clonotype was seen many times. This chain connects TRBV4-1 to TRBJ2-7; maybe TRBD1 (5 bases). Trimming removed 6 bases from V and 4 bases from J, with 16 bases in between. Per germline, CDR1 MGHRA and CDR2 YSYEKL. This CDR3 is built from 14 residues. The DNA for the CDR3 is TGCGCCAGCAGTCCGCGAGACAGAAGATACGAGCAGTACTTC. Translating gives CASSPRDRRYEQYF.

V and J are TRBV29-1 and TRBJ2-7; 7 bases align to TRBD1. This CDR3 region has 12 residues. Germline CDR1 and CDR2: SQVTM and ANQGSEA. The V gene end was trimmed by 6 bases and the J gene end by 7 bases; junction bases not matched to a gene: 9. For the CDR3, the DNA is TGCAGCGTCCGGGACAGCCTGTGGGAGCAGTACTTC. Protein product: CSVRDSLWEQYF.

The chain employs TRBV7-8 and TRBJ2-1, with 11 positions matching TRBD2. V dropped 1 base and J dropped 9; count of bases not matched to a gene: 2. Germline V gives CDR1 SGHVS, CDR2 FQNEAQ. CDR3 size: 14 residues. The CDR3 region has the DNA TGTGCCAGCAGCTTAGGGGGACTAGCGGTTGAGCAGTTCTTC. As protein: CASSLGGLAVEQFF.

The rearrangement uses TRBV6-2 or TRBV6-3 and TRBJ2-7; D gene ambiguous. Germline-derived CDR1 and CDR2 are MNHEY and SVGEGT. The CDR3 extends over 14 amino acids. Trimming took off 5 bases at V and 3 bases at J, with 14 bases between the two ends. The CDR3 DNA sequence: TGTGCCAGCAGTCCTCCCCTTAGTGGCTACGAGCAGTACTTC. Translation gives CASSPPLSGYEQYF.

This clonotype showed up many times. V and J are TRBV28 and TRBJ2-5; 9 bases are shared with TRBD1. After removal of 10 bases from V and 5 bases from J, the junction contained 8 bases not matched to a gene. The CDR3 is made up of 13 amino acids. CDR1 and CDR2 from the germline V gene are MDHEN and SYDVKM. The chain's CDR3 is CATVDRGWETQYF. The CDR3 region has the DNA TGTGCCACCGTGGACAGGGGTTGGGAGACCCAGTACTTC.

This clonotype showed up many times. V usage is TRBV5-5 and J usage is TRBJ2-2; TRBD2 matches at 9 bases. V was pared by 5 bases and J by 2 bases, with 7 bases of the junction left unmatched. Germline CDR1 reads SGHKS; CDR2 reads YYEKEE (reference sequence). The CDR3 extends over 16 amino acids. The CDR3 DNA follows: TGTGCCAGCAGGCGGGAGGGGGAAACTAACACCGGGGAGCTGTTTTTT. This sequence encodes CASRREGETNTGELFF.

This clonotype has at least ten counts. The chain recombines TRBV7-2 with TRBJ1-5; the D is unclear. The V gene lost 5 bases and the J gene lost 4 bases, with 6 bases spanning the gap. CDR1 and CDR2 from the germline V gene are SGHTA and FQGNSA. This CDR3 region has 12 residues. CDR3 sequence reads: CASSTYNQPQHF. Here the CDR3 DNA reads TGTGCCAGCAGCACTTATAATCAGCCCCAGCATTTT.

This clonotype was observed many times. This chain joins TRBV18 and TRBJ1-6; 11 bases fit TRBD1. The germline gives CDR1 KGHSH, CDR2 LQKENI. With V trimmed by 3 bases and J by 5 bases, 9 bases remained unmatched. This CDR3 comprises 18 residues. The DNA of the CDR3 is TGTGCCAGCTCACCTTTTATCATGGACAGGGGGCATAATTCACCCCTCCACTTT. Its translation is CASSPFIMDRGHNSPLHF.

At least ten counts were recorded for this clonotype. The genes are TRBV14 and TRBJ2-1; TRBD2 matches 12 bases. V shed 2 bases and J 4 bases; nucleotides not matched to a gene: 6. Germline lookup yields CDR1 SGHDN and CDR2 FVKESK. The CDR3 runs to 17 residues. CDR3 nucleotides: TGTGCCAGCAGCCAAATGGGAGGGACTAGCGGGTACAATGAGCAGTTCTTC. This encodes CASSQMGGTSGYNEQFF.